This T cell receptor (beta chain) was identified in a study of cytomegalovirus exposure and HLA in healthy donors. Study-wide results and limits: Cytomegalovirus-associated TCR beta chains were listed, numbering some 150.

In the case of this clone: Its target is not known.

Looked up from germline, CDR1 is SQVTM and CDR2 is ANQGSEA. The length of the CDR3 is 16 residues. Unmatched junction bases numbered 11, after V lost 7 bases and J lost 1 base. Here immunoSEQ multiplex PCR was the method, and the copy in TCRdb shows in-frame clones only, minus some. The repertoire consists of tens of thousands of clones, with more than 80% occurring once and the leading ten covering 5.8%. Sequencing was performed on PBMCs. The gene calls are TRBV29-1 and TRBJ2-3; 10 positions match TRBD1. The receptor was isolated from a woman aged 18-29 years in good health and CMV-seronegative. For the CDR3, the DNA is TGCAGCGCCTCGCACTCCGGGACAGGGGGCACAGATACGCAGTATTTT. This encodes CSASHSGTGGTDTQYF.